One sample yielded the 10 T cell receptor beta chains listed below, sequenced in a study of OX40 agonist ivuxolimab in advanced cancers. Here immunoSEQ multiplex PCR was the method, and the copy in TCRdb shows in-frame clones only, minus some. The data show about 100,000 clones, 85% to 90% seen once. The sample consisted of CD4+ or CD8+ T cells sorted from blood, taken in a trial of the OX40 agonist ivuxolimab. Receptors were obtained from an adult with an advanced solid tumor such as melanoma, head and neck, liver or kidney cancer.

The chain recombines TRBV25-1 with TRBJ2-5; 9 bases agree with TRBD1. The germline gives CDR1 MGHDK, CDR2 SYGVNS. Trimming cost V 4 bases and J 2 bases; bases outside gene matches: 8. The CDR3 consists of 16 residues. The DNA of the CDR3 is TGTGCCAGCAGTGCACCCGGGACAGGGAGGCAAGAGACCCAGTACTTC. Translated, it gives CASSAPGTGRQETQYF. The variable domain in full, with the rest retrieved from reference TRBV25-1 and TRBJ2-5, is EADIYQTPRYLVIGTGKKITLECSQTMGHDKMYWYQQDPGMELHLIHYSYGVNSTEKGDLSSESTVSRIRTEHFPLTLESARPSHTSQYLCASSAPGTGRQETQYFGPGTRLLVL.

This clone has a handful of counts. The V gene is TRBV19, the J gene TRBJ1-1; 12 nucleotides align to TRBD1. From germline, CDR1 is LNHDA and CDR2 SQIVND (reference sequence). V gave up 7 bases and J gave up 7 bases; unmatched junction bases: 7. The CDR3 length is 14 residues. This chain's CDR3 is CASTMGTGGSEAFF. The CDR3 DNA sequence: TGTGCCAGTACCATGGGGACAGGGGGCAGTGAAGCTTTCTTT.

The chain has TRBV5-1 and TRBJ1-1; D unresolved. CDR1 is SGHRS and CDR2 is YFSETQ in the germline V gene. The CDR3 runs 15 residues. V was clipped by 4 bases and J by 0 bases, with 13 bases between them. CDR3 sequence: CASSPEGTMNTEAFF. For the CDR3, the DNA is TGCGCCAGCAGCCCGGAAGGCACCATGAACACTGAAGCTTTCTTT.

J is TRBJ1-6 and V is TRBV7-9, with a tentative D call TRBD1 (5 bases). This CDR3 has 16 amino acids. The germline V gene has CDR1 SEHNR and CDR2 FQNEAQ (reference sequence). V dropped 5 bases and J dropped 0 bases, with 11 bases sitting between them. CDR3 amino acids: CASSGGGSSYNSPLHF. CDR3 nucleotides: TGTGCCAGCAGCGGCGGGGGAAGCTCCTATAATTCACCCCTCCACTTT.

The table lists this clone with a count of one. This rearrangement joins TRBV7-8 to TRBJ2-1, with D unclear. Looked up from germline, CDR1 is SGHVS and CDR2 is FQNEAQ. Between the trimmed V and J ends, which lost 5 bases and 0 bases, there was a span of 11 bases. The CDR3 spans 15 residues. The DNA for the CDR3 is TGTGCCAGCAGCCGGCGGTTGAGCTCCTACAATGAGCAGTTCTTC. Its protein product is CASSRRLSSYNEQFF. Variable domain in full (rest from reference TRBV7-8 and TRBJ2-1): GAGVSQSPRYKVAKRGQDVALRCDPISGHVSLFWYQQALGQGPEFLTYFQNEAQLDKSGLPSDRFFAERPEGSVSTLKIQRTQQEDSAVYLCASSRRLSSYNEQFFGPGTRLTVL.

This sequence joins TRBV25-1 and TRBJ1-4; the D is unclear. V was shortened by 2 bases and J by 8 bases, with 12 bases between the two germline ends. The CDR3 length is 14 residues. Looked up from germline, CDR1 is MGHDK and CDR2 is SYGVNS. DNA of the CDR3: TGTGCCAGCAGTGAAGACCGGAGTTTAGAAAAACTGTTTTTT. Translation: CASSEDRSLEKLFF.

The J gene is TRBJ2-7, the V gene TRBV10-3; 9 nucleotides agree with TRBD2. Losses at the gene ends were 8 bases for V and 7 bases for J; bases not matched to a gene: 3. The CDR3 is made up of 11 amino acids. The germline CDR1 and CDR2 sequences are ENHRY and SYGVKD. Here the CDR3 reads CAIGSGGEQYF. The DNA for the CDR3 is TGTGCCATCGGTAGCGGGGGAGAGCAGTACTTC.

J is TRBJ2-7 and V is TRBV4-1, with 10 bases fitting TRBD1. Germline CDR1 is MGHRA and CDR2 is YSYEKL. The CDR3 has 15 residues. After removal of 3 bases from V and 3 bases from J, the junction contained 5 bases not matched to a gene. In nucleotides, the CDR3 is TGCGCCAGCAGCCACGAGACAGGGGGCCACTACGAGCAGTACTTC. Amino acids: CASSHETGGHYEQYF.

The chain joins TRBV11-2 to TRBJ2-7, with 8 bases fitting TRBD2. This CDR3 has 19 residues. The germline V gene has CDR1 SGHAT and CDR2 FQNNGV. With 2 bases clipped from V and 3 bases from J, the junction kept 18 bases outside the gene matches. The CDR3 region has the DNA TGTGCCAGCAGCTTATACCCCTCGGGCGGGGCGGGAGGAGGCTACGAGCAGTACTTC. This gives the protein CASSLYPSGGAGGGYEQYF.

With regard to this clone: Other DNA sequences within the sample encode an identical CDR3. V is TRBV11-2 and J is TRBJ2-1; weak D call: TRBD1 (5 bases). The CDR3 runs 14 residues. CDR1 SGHAT and CDR2 FQNNGV come from the germline V gene. V was pared by 1 base and J by 5 bases, with 9 bases between. CDR3 in DNA: TGTGCCAGCAGCTTAGTTGGCAGGGACAATGAGCAGTTCTTC. Translation: CASSLVGRDNEQFF.